This T cell receptor (beta chain) was documented in a study of blood T cell repertoires in COVID-19. In the source study's methods: For nucleated cells, counts were estimated from reference gene primer amplification. Libraries were prepared by immunoSEQ multiplex PCR; TCRdb keeps only in-frame clonotypes and omits some of them. The DNA was the basis for D and trimming; V, J and clone size are from that table. Among under 100,000 clones, about 90% were seen once, and the ten largest hold approximately 18%. V gave up 0 bases and J gave up 1 base, with 10 bases separating them. The germline gives CDR1 SGHRS, CDR2 YFSETQ. The CDR3 has 15 residues.

This clonotype was sampled from a human donor in a cohort sampled during active COVID-19. Sequenced: peripheral blood. The chain recombines TRBV5-1 with TRBJ2-5, with D unresolved. CDR3 bases: TGCGCCAGCAGCTTGGTGTCAGGTCGCCAAGAGACCCAGTACTTC. Translation gives CASSLVSGRQETQYF.